Following are 15 T cell receptor beta chains from one sample sequenced in a study of memory CD4+ T cells and cytomegalovirus serostatus (dated by TCRdb to the late 2010s). Single viable CD3+CD4+CD8-CD45RO+ cells were sorted as memory CD4+ T cells on a FACSAria II. Libraries came from the immunoSEQ multiplex PCR assay. TCRdb carries this immuneACCESS record with in-frame sequences only. Its versions omit some clonotypes, under half of them owing to an unresolved V gene in the studies checked, with the rest unexplained. Recorded for this sample are roughly 49,000 clones; roughly four fifths of them occurred a single time. Jointly, the top ten make up approximately 0.59% of the sample. Specimen: memory CD4+ T cells from blood. Receptors were obtained from an adult in good health and CMV-seronegative.

The V call is TRBV2, the J call TRBJ1-5; 7 nucleotides match TRBD1. J gave up 2 bases and V 5 bases, and 6 bases lay outside the gene matches. This CDR3 is 15 amino acids long. In germline, CDR1 is SNHLY, CDR2 FYNNEI. CDR3 in amino acids: CASSRQGGGNQPQHF. The CDR3 nucleotides are TGTGCCAGCAGTAGACAGGGAGGAGGCAATCAGCCCCAGCATTTT.

The chain carries TRBV4-1 and TRBJ2-7, with 8 bases that match TRBD2. The CDR3 contains 15 residues. Germline V lookup: CDR1 MGHRA, CDR2 YSYEKL. V was pared by 4 bases and J by 1 base, with 6 bases of the junction left unmatched. CDR3: CASSPAGASSYEQYF. Here the CDR3 DNA reads TGCGCCAGCAGCCCAGCGGGGGCTTCTTCCTACGAGCAGTACTTC.

A single count supports this clone. This sequence joins TRBV18 and TRBJ2-1, with D unresolved. Trimming stripped 3 bases from V and 7 bases from J, with 4 bases between. The CDR3 totals 11 residues. CDR1 KGHSH and CDR2 LQKENI come from the germline V gene. CDR3 sequence reads: CASSPQNEQFF. CDR3 bases: TGTGCCAGCTCACCGCAGAATGAGCAGTTCTTC. Full variable domain (remainder filled in from reference TRBV18 and TRBJ2-1): NAGVMQNPRHLVRRRGQEARLRCSPMKGHSHVYWYRQLPEEGLKFMVYLQKENIIDESGMPKERFSAEFPKEGPSILRIQQVVRGDSAAYFCASSPQNEQFFGPGTRLTVL.

J is TRBJ1-2 and V is TRBV7-2; D ambiguous. The germline gives CDR1 SGHTA, CDR2 FQGNSA. The CDR3 is made up of 14 amino acids. The ends were cut back, 1 base at V and 0 bases at J, with 6 bases in the middle. DNA of the CDR3: TGTGCCAGCAGCTTAGATTCAGCTAACTATGGCTACACCTTC. Its translation is CASSLDSANYGYTF.

CDR3 amino acids: CAWSVGVENIQYF. DNA for the CDR3: TGTGCCTGGAGTGTCGGAGTCGAAAACATTCAGTACTTC. The V call is TRBV30, the J call TRBJ2-4, with D unclear. Trimming stripped 0 bases from V and 5 bases from J, with 8 bases between. Germline V gene sequence: CDR1 GTSNPN, CDR2 SVGIG (reference sequence). The CDR3 runs 13 residues.

This sequence joins TRBV5-1 and TRBJ2-7; D gene ambiguous. Per the germline V gene, CDR1 is SGHRS and CDR2 is YFSETQ. V gave up 4 bases and J gave up 2 bases, with 10 bases separating them. This CDR3 spans 13 amino acids. Written as DNA, the CDR3 is TGCGCCAGCAGCCCGACCGGAGCCTACGAGCAGTACTTC. As protein: CASSPTGAYEQYF. The whole variable domain, filled in from reference TRBV5-1 and TRBJ2-7, reads KAGVTQTPRYLIKTRGQQVTLSCSPISGHRSVSWYQQTPGQGLQFLFEYFSETQRNKGNFPGRFSGRQFSNSRSEMNVSTLELGDSALYLCASSPTGAYEQYFGPGTRLTVT.

This clone appeared a few times. The chain couples TRBV18 to TRBJ2-3, with D unresolved. V shed 0 bases and J shed 7 bases, with 11 bases lying between them. The length of the CDR3 is 14 residues. Germline V lookup: CDR1 KGHSH, CDR2 LQKENI. CDR3 loop: CASSPPTERNTQYF. The DNA for the CDR3 is TGTGCCAGCTCACCACCGACTGAACGAAATACGCAGTATTTT.

The chain uses TRBV29-1 and TRBJ1-1; 8 nucleotides match TRBD1. The CDR3 loop spans 15 amino acids. The trim removed 4 bases at V and 4 bases at J, leaving 11 bases unmatched. Germline CDR1 and CDR2: SQVTM and ANQGSEA. Here the CDR3 DNA reads TGCAGCGTTGGAATGAGGACAGGGCGGGGCACTGAAGCTTTCTTT. The encoded protein is CSVGMRTGRGTEAFF. The entire variable domain, with the rest obtained from reference TRBV29-1 and TRBJ1-1, is as follows: SAVISQKPSRDICQRGTSLTIQCQVDSQVTMMFWYRQQPGQSLTLIATANQGSEATYESGFVIDKFPISRPNLTFSTLTVSNMSPEDSSIYLCSVGMRTGRGTEAFFGQGTRLTVV.

The genes are TRBV7-9 and TRBJ1-6; D is ambiguous. CDR3 length equals 16 residues. The germline V gene has CDR1 SEHNR and CDR2 FQNEAQ (reference sequence). Trimming cost V 6 bases and J 7 bases, with 19 bases left between them. For the CDR3, the DNA is TGTGCCAGCAGTCCCCCAGGCGGCAGAAGAAATTCACCCCTCCACTTT. This sequence encodes CASSPPGGRRNSPLHF.

V usage is TRBV5-1 and J usage is TRBJ2-7; D is ambiguous. CDR1 SGHRS and CDR2 YFSETQ come from the germline V gene. The CDR3 has 14 residues. The V and J ends lost 0 bases and 3 bases respectively, with 10 bases between them. CDR3 sequence (DNA): TGCGCCAGCAGCTTGGATGGCAGAAACTACGAGCAGTACTTC. Its protein product is CASSLDGRNYEQYF.

This clone occurred once. The chain employs TRBV7-2 and TRBJ2-5, with 14 bases lining up with TRBD2. From germline, CDR1 is SGHTA and CDR2 FQGNSA. The CDR3 consists of 16 residues. The ends lost 2 bases at V and 3 bases at J; junction bases unmatched: 2. Written as DNA, the CDR3 is TGTGCCAGCAGCTTATCGGGACTAGCGGGGGAAGAGACCCAGTACTTC. Amino acid sequence: CASSLSGLAGEETQYF. The whole variable domain, filled in from reference TRBV7-2 and TRBJ2-5, reads GAGVSQSPSNKVTEKGKDVELRCDPISGHTALYWYRQSLGQGLEFLIYFQGNSAPDKSGLPSDRFSAERTGGSVSTLTIQRTQQEDSAVYLCASSLSGLAGEETQYFGPGTRLLVL.

This chain connects TRBV2 to TRBJ2-3; D unclear. Trimming removed 7 bases at V and 4 bases at J, with 18 bases between. The V gene's germline CDR1 is SNHLY and CDR2 FYNNEI. This CDR3 contains 15 residues. The DNA for the CDR3 is TGTGCCAGCAAGACCCAACTTAGGTCTTCAGATACGCAGTATTTT. It yields the protein CASKTQLRSSDTQYF.

This clone showed up just once. V is TRBV5-6 and J is TRBJ2-7; no clear D. Trimming stripped 4 bases from V and 8 bases from J, with 16 bases between. There are 13 residues in the CDR3. Germline V lookup: CDR1 SGHDT, CDR2 YYEEEE. Written as DNA, the CDR3 is TGTGCCAGCAGCCGCGACCAGGTTATCAAGCAGTACTTC. Its protein is CASSRDQVIKQYF.

This clone was counted only a few times. This chain joins TRBV5-8 and TRBJ2-3, with 12 positions matching TRBD2. This CDR3 has 16 residues. The junction had 4 bases not matched to a gene; V was cut back by 4 bases and J by 1 base. Germline-derived CDR1 and CDR2 are SGHTS and YDEGEE. The CDR3 reads CASSPWTSGGTDTQYF. CDR3 bases: TGTGCCAGCAGCCCATGGACTAGCGGGGGCACAGATACGCAGTATTTT.

This clone showed up just a few times. V gene TRBV25-1 combines with J gene TRBJ1-1; D not resolved. CDR3 length equals 8 residues. V was pared by 3 bases and J by 13 bases, with 3 bases between. Looked up from germline, CDR1 is MGHDK and CDR2 is SYGVNS. CDR3 protein: CASSEVFF. Written as DNA, the CDR3 is TGTGCCAGCAGTGAGGTTTTCTTT. The complete variable domain, with remaining parts taken from reference TRBV25-1 and TRBJ1-1, reads EADIYQTPRYLVIGTGKKITLECSQTMGHDKMYWYQQDPGMELHLIHYSYGVNSTEKGDLSSESTVSRIRTEHFPLTLESARPSHTSQYLCASSEVFFGQGTRLTVV.